These 32 T cell receptor beta chains were all obtained from the same sample, sequenced in a study of T cells in Graves' hyperthyroidism and ophthalmopathy. RNA transcripts served as the template for amplifying TCR beta CDR3 regions. HTBI primers drove first-round RT-PCR of the TCR CDR3. TCRdb re-called the multiplex PCR reads with MiXCR, one entry per CDR3 protein. This table holds around 600,000 distinct CDR3 sequences, more than 15% found once. The source material was blood. The receptors come from a woman aged 25 to 39 with Graves' hyperthyroidism.

The chain has TRBV9 and TRBJ2-7, with 11 bases aligning to TRBD2. The CDR3 length is 15 residues. Germline V lookup: CDR1 SGDLS, CDR2 YYNGEE. Losses at the gene ends were 1 base for V and 7 bases for J; bases not matched to a gene: 7. CDR3 loop: CASSVSSGRTGEQYF. The CDR3 bases are TGTGCCAGCAGCGTATCTAGCGGGAGGACCGGGGAGCAGTACTTC.

This clonotype was observed many times. This rearrangement joins TRBV2 to TRBJ2-7; 7 nucleotides line up with TRBD1. Germline values: CDR1 SNHLY, CDR2 FYNNEI. The CDR3 is 14 residues long. The trim removed 3 bases at V and 3 bases at J, leaving 5 bases unmatched. The chain's CDR3 is CASSDDRVDYEQYF. CDR3 coding DNA: TGTGCCAGCAGTGACGACAGGGTGGACTACGAGCAGTACTTC.

This clonotype has just a few counts. At one of its ends the junction is not consistent with the germline gene, which may arise from a read error. This rearrangement joins TRBV7-6 to TRBJ1-2; a weak D match, TRBD1 (6 bases). Germline CDR1 SGHVS, CDR2 FNYEAQ. There are 16 residues in the CDR3. The CDR3 loop is CASSLAPETGPYGYTF. CDR3 bases: TGTGCCAGCAGCCTAGCCCCCGAGACAGGACCCTATGGCTACACCTTC.

This clonotype showed up many times. The chain is built from TRBV20-1 and TRBJ2-7; 8 positions agree with TRBD1. The CDR3 sequence is 13 residues long. Trimming cost V 8 bases and J 2 bases; bases outside gene matches: 8. Germline V gene lookup returns CDR1 DFQATT and CDR2 SNEGSKA (reference sequence). CDR3 in amino acids: CSLLGQGAYEQYF. As DNA, the CDR3 is TGCAGTCTACTCGGACAGGGCGCCTACGAGCAGTACTTC.

This clonotype was counted ten times or more. This chain connects TRBV2 to TRBJ2-1; D is unclear. V gave up 3 bases and J gave up 7 bases, with 16 bases separating them. Per the germline V gene, CDR1 is SNHLY and CDR2 is FYNNEI. The CDR3 is 15 residues long. The CDR3 DNA reads TGTGCCAGCAGTGATAAGGCGGTTTTGATGAATGAGCAGTTCTTC. As protein: CASSDKAVLMNEQFF.

This clonotype appeared many times. The chain is built from TRBV6-2 or TRBV6-3 and TRBJ2-2; 9 bases are a match to TRBD2. Germline loops: CDR1 MNHEY, CDR2 SVGEGT. The CDR3 length is 18 residues. Unmatched junction bases numbered 14, after V lost 6 bases and J lost 3 bases. The CDR3 DNA follows: TGTGCCAGCAGGCACCGCTATACTAGCGGGTCGGACACCGGGGAGCTGTTTTTT. Encoded protein: CASRHRYTSGSDTGELFF.

CDR3 sequence (DNA): TGCAGTGCTAGAGATCCTAGGACTAGCGGGAGTACGAACGAGCAGTACTTC. Translated, it gives CSARDPRTSGSTNEQYF. This chain joins TRBV20-1 and TRBJ2-7, with 13 bases identical to TRBD2. The length of the CDR3 is 17 residues. The ends lost 0 bases at V and 5 bases at J; junction bases unmatched: 10. The V gene's germline CDR1 is DFQATT and CDR2 SNEGSKA (reference sequence).

This clonotype appeared a few times. This chain uses TRBV5-5 with TRBJ1-5, with TRBD1 identical over 8 bases. CDR3 length: 14 residues. With V trimmed by 0 bases and J by 6 bases, 2 bases remained unmatched. The germline V gene has CDR1 SGHKS and CDR2 YYEKEE (reference sequence). The CDR3 DNA reads as TGTGCCAGCAGCTTGGTAACAGGGGGTCAGCCCCAGCATTTT. Its protein product is CASSLVTGGQPQHF.

This clonotype has more than one count but fewer than ten. Possible read error: a much larger clone is one base away. The rearrangement links TRBV20-1 to TRBJ2-7; 8 bases map to TRBD1. The CDR3 runs 15 residues. The V gene's germline CDR1 is DFQATT and CDR2 SNEGSKA (reference sequence). The CDR3 loop is CSATPDGQGLYGQYF. DNA of the CDR3: TGCAGTGCGACTCCCGACGGACAGGGTCTCTACGGGCAGTACTTC.

This clonotype was recorded many times. The J gene is TRBJ2-1, the V gene TRBV20-1, with D possibly TRBD1 on 6 matching bases. The V gene lost 5 bases and the J gene lost 1 base, with 15 bases spanning the gap. The CDR3 runs to 15 residues. Germline V gene sequence: CDR1 DFQATT, CDR2 SNEGSKA (reference sequence). CDR3 bases: TGCAGTGCTGAACCGGGACAAAAATCCTACAATGAGCAGTTCTTC. Its protein product is CSAEPGQKSYNEQFF.

For the CDR3, the DNA is TGTGCCAGCAGTAGTCAGGGGGAGATGTACGAGCAGTACTTC. Its translation is CASSSQGEMYEQYF. This sequence joins TRBV2 and TRBJ2-7; 7 nucleotides line up with TRBD1. The germline gives CDR1 SNHLY, CDR2 FYNNEI. V was clipped by 5 bases and J by 4 bases; unmatched bases: 8. CDR3 size: 14 residues.

This clonotype was seen ten or more times. The chain is built from TRBV18 and TRBJ1-6; D is uncertain. The length of the CDR3 is 14 residues. In germline, CDR1 is KGHSH, CDR2 LQKENI. Trimming stripped 2 bases from V and 10 bases from J, with 12 bases between. The CDR3 bases are TGTGCCAGCTCACCAATAGCAAGGGAATCACCCCTCCACTTT. Protein sequence: CASSPIARESPLHF.

This clonotype was counted ten times or more. This chain joins TRBV20-1 and TRBJ2-7; the D is unclear. The germline gives CDR1 DFQATT, CDR2 SNEGSKA (reference sequence). The CDR3 totals 11 residues. V was pared by 3 bases and J by 6 bases, with 9 bases between. The CDR3 reads CSASATIEQYF. The CDR3 DNA reads as TGCAGTGCTAGTGCCACTATCGAGCAGTACTTC.

There are a few counts of this clonotype. The chain combines TRBV9 with TRBJ1-1; D uncertain. The CDR3 is made up of 14 amino acids. V shed 2 bases and J shed 1 base, with 9 bases lying between them. From germline, CDR1 is SGDLS and CDR2 YYNGEE. The CDR3 sequence: CASSVGGRNTEAFF. The CDR3 DNA is TGTGCCAGCAGCGTGGGAGGGCGGAACACTGAAGCTTTCTTT.

This clonotype was seen a few times. V is TRBV9 and J is TRBJ2-5; TRBD2 might be the D (6 bases). Germline V lookup: CDR1 SGDLS, CDR2 YYNGEE. Trimming left V 3 bases short and J 7 bases short, with 10 bases between. The CDR3 consists of 12 residues. The CDR3 reads CASSGPGVTQYF. For the CDR3, the DNA is TGTGCCAGCAGCGGACCGGGGGTGACCCAGTACTTC.

This clonotype came up many times. J is TRBJ1-3 and V is TRBV6-5; D remains ambiguous. With 0 bases removed from V and 1 base from J, the gap between germline ends came to 13 bases. The length of the CDR3 is 17 residues. The germline gives CDR1 MNHEY, CDR2 SVGAGI. The DNA for the CDR3 is TGTGCCAGCAGTTACTCGCTTTCCCTGAGTTCTGGAAACACCATATATTTT. This translates into CASSYSLSLSSGNTIYF.

This clonotype showed up many times. This chain joins TRBV10-3 and TRBJ1-3; tentatively, D is TRBD1 (5 bases). V dropped 3 bases and J dropped 4 bases, with 10 bases sitting between them. This CDR3 contains 14 residues. Germline CDR1 reads ENHRY; CDR2 reads SYGVKD. CDR3 DNA sequence: TGTGCCATCAGTGATCGGGACGAAGGAAACACCATATATTTT. Amino acids: CAISDRDEGNTIYF.

This clonotype was seen repeatedly, ten times or more. V gene TRBV11-2 combines with J gene TRBJ2-7, with D possibly matching TRBD2 (5 bases). Trimming shortened V by 5 bases and J by 2 bases, and 16 bases separated the two germline ends. The CDR3 consists of 15 residues. Germline loops: CDR1 SGHAT, CDR2 FQNNGV. This CDR3 reads CASSPLGRLPYEQYF. For the CDR3, the DNA is TGTGCCAGCAGCCCCTTAGGGAGACTTCCCTACGAGCAGTACTTC. The complete variable domain, with remaining parts taken from reference TRBV11-2 and TRBJ2-7, reads EAGVAQSPRYKIIEKRQSVAFWCNPISGHATLYWYQQILGQGPKLLIQFQNNGVVDDSQLPKDRFSAERLKGVDSTLKIQPAKLEDSAVYLCASSPLGRLPYEQYFGPGTRLTVT.

This clonotype was seen repeatedly, ten times or more. The J gene is TRBJ2-2, the V gene TRBV2; D not resolved. V gave up 2 bases and J gave up 0 bases, with 13 bases separating them. Germline CDR1 SNHLY, CDR2 FYNNEI. This CDR3 comprises 17 residues. DNA of the CDR3: TGTGCCAGCAGTGAATTAAGTCTTACAGCGAACACCGGGGAGCTGTTTTTT. Translation: CASSELSLTANTGELFF. The whole variable domain, remainder taken from reference TRBV2 and TRBJ2-2, is EPEVTQTPSHQVTQMGQEVILRCVPISNHLYFYWYRQILGQKVEFLVSFYNNEISEKSEIFDDQFSVERPDGSNFTLKIRSTKLEDSAMYFCASSELSLTANTGELFFGEGSRLTVL.

This clonotype was observed a handful of times. V gene TRBV20-1 combines with J gene TRBJ2-3, with TRBD2 identical over 9 bases. This CDR3 spans 14 amino acids. The germline gives CDR1 DFQATT, CDR2 SNEGSKA (reference sequence). Trimming cost V 0 bases and J 5 bases; bases outside gene matches: 3. The CDR3 DNA sequence: TGCAGTGCTAGAGATCCACTAGCGGGAGATACGCAGTATTTT. It codes for CSARDPLAGDTQYF.

The V gene is TRBV20-1, the J gene TRBJ1-1; 7 bases map to TRBD1. Germline CDR1 reads DFQATT; CDR2 reads SNEGSKA (reference sequence). V shed 5 bases, J shed 3 bases, and the junction held 3 bases outside the gene matches. This CDR3 comprises 12 residues. Here the CDR3 DNA reads TGCAGTGCTGTCAGGGGGTACACTGAAGCTTTCTTT. It yields the protein CSAVRGYTEAFF.

The genes are TRBV19 and TRBJ2-7; D gene unclear. V lost 4 bases to trimming and J lost 2 bases, with 12 bases between them. From germline, CDR1 is LNHDA and CDR2 SQIVND (reference sequence). This CDR3 is 14 amino acids long. CDR3 bases: TGTGCCAGTAGTACCCGGCAAATCCCCTACGAGCAGTACTTC. Translating gives CASSTRQIPYEQYF.

This clonotype was recorded at least ten times. The gene calls are TRBV27 and TRBJ2-1, with unresolved D. Per germline, CDR1 MNHEY and CDR2 SMNVEV (reference sequence). V was cut by 1 base and J by 6 bases, with 10 bases left in between. There are 14 residues in the CDR3. The CDR3 bases are TGTGCCAGCAGTTTATACCCCCCCCCCAATGAGCAGTTCTTC. This codes for CASSLYPPPNEQFF.

This clonotype was recorded many times. The CDR3: CASSLDKAYEQYF. DNA of the CDR3: TGCGCCAGCAGCTTGGACAAGGCCTACGAGCAGTACTTC. The V and J genes are TRBV5-1 and TRBJ2-7; D unresolved. Germline V gene data show CDR1 as SGHRS and CDR2 as YFSETQ. Trimming stripped 0 bases from V and 2 bases from J, with 6 bases between. This CDR3 is built from 13 residues.

This chain links TRBV6-2 or TRBV6-3 with TRBJ1-3, with TRBD1 matching 7 bases. The J segment lost 8 bases and the V segment lost 6 bases, leaving 10 bases of the junction unmatched. This CDR3 spans 14 amino acids. Germline V gene sequence: CDR1 MNHEY, CDR2 SVGEGT. This CDR3 reads CASSRGTDRHTIYF. CDR3 coding DNA: TGTGCCAGCAGCCGTGGGACAGACCGACACACCATATATTTT.

The chain combines TRBV28 with TRBJ2-5; 8 nucleotides align to TRBD2. Germline CDR1 reads MDHEN; CDR2 reads SYDVKM. Germline trimming cut 6 bases from V and 1 base from J; bases unmatched to any gene: 7. The CDR3 runs 15 residues. This CDR3 is CASRSTGGGQETQYF. In nucleotides, the CDR3 is TGTGCCAGCAGATCGACGGGGGGGGGCCAAGAGACCCAGTACTTC. Looking up the rest from reference TRBV28 and TRBJ2-5 gives the full variable domain: DVKVTQSSRYLVKRTGEKVFLECVQDMDHENMFWYRQDPGLGLRLIYFSYDVKMKEKGDIPEGYSVSREKKERFSLILESASTNQTSMYLCASRSTGGGQETQYFGPGTRLLVL.

This clonotype was detected many times. The CDR3 DNA is TGTGCCAGCAGCTTAGCCCCCGGGGGCGTCTACGAGCAGTACTTC. Translating it yields CASSLAPGGVYEQYF. The gene calls are TRBV7-2 and TRBJ2-7; D is perhaps TRBD1 or TRBD2 (6 bases each). V lost 0 bases and J lost 3, with 12 bases in between. This CDR3 is built from 15 residues. CDR1 is SGHTA, CDR2 FQGNSA, per germline.

This clonotype showed up many times. The CDR3 loop reads CASKKGGQGYTF. In nucleotides, the CDR3 is TGTGCCAGCAAAAAAGGGGGTCAGGGCTACACCTTC. The chain employs TRBV27 and TRBJ1-2; possible D gene TRBD1, 6 bases. This CDR3 has 12 amino acids. The V gene's germline CDR1 is MNHEY and CDR2 SMNVEV (reference sequence). The V end was cut by 7 bases, the J end by 8 bases, with 14 bases between.

This clonotype has at least ten counts. The rearrangement joins TRBV3-1 to TRBJ2-2; tentative D call: TRBD2 (5 bases). This CDR3 contains 15 residues. V lost 2 bases to trimming and J lost 0 bases, with 7 bases between them. Germline V lookup: CDR1 LGHDT, CDR2 YNNKEL (reference sequence). CDR3 nucleotide sequence: TGTGCCAGCAGCCAAACGGGAACGAACACCGGGGAGCTGTTTTTT. It yields the protein CASSQTGTNTGELFF.

V and J are TRBV12-3 or TRBV12-4 and TRBJ2-1; TRBD2 matches 7 bases. CDR3 size: 16 residues. The trim removed 4 bases at V and 6 bases at J, leaving 12 bases unmatched. The CDR3 region is CASSSHGRAPLNEQFF. The CDR3 DNA is TGTGCCAGCAGTTCGCATGGGAGGGCACCCCTCAATGAGCAGTTCTTC.

This clonotype was observed at least ten times. The V and J genes are TRBV12-5 and TRBJ2-3; TRBD2 agrees at 12 bases. Trimming cost V 1 base and J 4 bases; bases outside gene matches: 3. The CDR3 loop spans 16 amino acids. CDR1 LGHNT and CDR2 FRNRAP come from the germline V gene. CDR3 DNA: TGTGCTAGTGGTTTGGGACTAGCGGGAGTGGCAGATACGCAGTATTTT. Translated: CASGLGLAGVADTQYF.

The sample holds many counts of this clonotype. V usage is TRBV3-1 and J usage is TRBJ1-1; the D is unclear. The CDR3 is 15 amino acids. Trimming shortened V by 0 bases and J by 0 bases, and 8 bases separated the two germline ends. CDR1 LGHDT and CDR2 YNNKEL come from the germline V gene (reference sequence). The CDR3: CASSQDGRLNTEAFF. In DNA, the CDR3 is TGTGCCAGCAGCCAAGATGGGCGGTTGAACACTGAAGCTTTCTTT.